This TCR beta chain was profiled in a study of cytomegalovirus exposure and HLA in healthy donors. Overall study findings and caveats: The CMV antigen specificity of three CMV-associated chains was confirmed through in vitro analysis.

Between the trimmed V and J ends, which lost 6 bases and 2 bases, there was a span of 8 bases. Germline loops: CDR1 SNHLY, CDR2 FYNNEI. The CDR3 runs to 13 residues. Vbeta (60) and Jbeta (13) primers were used in the PCR. Method: immunoSEQ multiplex PCR; TCRdb's copy keeps in-frame clones and lacks some. The table records 140,000 or so clones, about 72% of them present only once. This clone has only a few counts. What it binds is unknown. The clonotype comes from a middle-aged man in good health and CMV-seronegative. The sequenced material came from PBMCs. The V gene is TRBV2, the J gene TRBJ1-3; no clear D. The CDR3 nucleotides are TGTGCCAGCAGAGAGGCAGCTGGAAACACCATATATTTT. It is translated as CASREAAGNTIYF.